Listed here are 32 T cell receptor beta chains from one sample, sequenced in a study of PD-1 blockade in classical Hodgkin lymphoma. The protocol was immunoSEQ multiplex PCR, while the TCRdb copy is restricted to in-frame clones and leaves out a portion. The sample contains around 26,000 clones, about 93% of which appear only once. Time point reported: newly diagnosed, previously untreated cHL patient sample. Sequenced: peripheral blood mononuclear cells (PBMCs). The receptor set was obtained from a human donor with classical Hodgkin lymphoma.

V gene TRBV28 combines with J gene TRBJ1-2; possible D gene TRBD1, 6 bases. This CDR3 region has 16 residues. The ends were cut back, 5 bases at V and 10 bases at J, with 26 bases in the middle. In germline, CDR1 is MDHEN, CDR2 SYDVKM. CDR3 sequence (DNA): TGTGCCAGCAGTCCAAACTACAGGGCCAGAAGCATATTCTACACCTTC. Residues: CASSPNYRARSIFYTF.

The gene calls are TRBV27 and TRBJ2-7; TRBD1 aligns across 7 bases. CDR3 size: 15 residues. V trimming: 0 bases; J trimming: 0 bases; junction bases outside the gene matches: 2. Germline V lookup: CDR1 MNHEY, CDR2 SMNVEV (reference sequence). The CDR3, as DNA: TGTGCCAGCAGTTTATCTACAGGGGCCTCCTACGAGCAGTACTTC. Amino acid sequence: CASSLSTGASYEQYF.

CDR3 loop: CASSVAVRGQGARDEQFF. The CDR3 DNA follows: TGTGCCAGCAGCGTAGCCGTCAGAGGGCAGGGGGCGCGCGATGAGCAGTTCTTC. The genes are TRBV9 and TRBJ2-1, with 8 bases lining up with TRBD1. The ends lost 0 bases at V and 8 bases at J; junction bases unmatched: 16. In germline, CDR1 is SGDLS, CDR2 YYNGEE. The CDR3 is made up of 18 amino acids.

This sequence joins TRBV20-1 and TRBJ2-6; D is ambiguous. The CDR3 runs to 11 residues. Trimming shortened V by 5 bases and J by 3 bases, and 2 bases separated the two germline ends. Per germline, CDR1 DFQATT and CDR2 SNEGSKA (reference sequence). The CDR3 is CSALGANVLTF. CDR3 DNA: TGCAGTGCTCTTGGGGCCAACGTCCTGACTTTC.

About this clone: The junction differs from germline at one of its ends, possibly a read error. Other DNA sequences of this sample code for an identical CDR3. The CDR3 coding sequence is TGCGCCAGCAGTGAAGCGCGCAGAAGCAATCAGCCCCAGCATTTT. Its translation is CASSEARRSNQPQHF. V usage is TRBV2 and J usage is TRBJ1-5; unclear D gene. CDR3 length: 15 amino acids. Per the germline V gene, CDR1 is SNHLY and CDR2 is FYNNEI. Looking up the rest from reference TRBV2 and TRBJ1-5 gives the full variable domain: EPEVTQTPSHQVTQMGQEVILRCVPISNHLYFYWYRQILGQKVEFLVSFYNNEISEKSEIFDDQFSVERPDGSNFTLKIRSTKLEDSAMYFCASSEARRSNQPQHFGDGTRLSIL.

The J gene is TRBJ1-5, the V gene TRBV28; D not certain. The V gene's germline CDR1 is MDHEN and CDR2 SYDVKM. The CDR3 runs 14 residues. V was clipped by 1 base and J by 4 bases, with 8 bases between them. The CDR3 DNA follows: TGTGCCAGCAGTTTATTTGCTGGGAATCAGCCCCAGCATTTT. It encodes CASSLFAGNQPQHF.

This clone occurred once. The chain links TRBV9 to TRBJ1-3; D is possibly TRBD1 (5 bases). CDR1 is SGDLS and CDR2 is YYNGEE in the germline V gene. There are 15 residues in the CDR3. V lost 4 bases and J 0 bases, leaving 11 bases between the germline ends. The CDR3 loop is CASSPGGNSGNTIYF. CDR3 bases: TGTGCCAGCAGCCCGGGGGGAAACTCTGGAAACACCATATATTTT.

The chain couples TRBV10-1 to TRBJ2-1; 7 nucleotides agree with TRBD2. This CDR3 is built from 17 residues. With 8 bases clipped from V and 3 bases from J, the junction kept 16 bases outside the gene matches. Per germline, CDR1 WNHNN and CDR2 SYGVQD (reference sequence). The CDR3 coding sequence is TGCGCCAGCTCCCCAAGTGCGAGGACTAGGTTCTACAATGAGCAGTTCTTC. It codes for CASSPSARTRFYNEQFF.

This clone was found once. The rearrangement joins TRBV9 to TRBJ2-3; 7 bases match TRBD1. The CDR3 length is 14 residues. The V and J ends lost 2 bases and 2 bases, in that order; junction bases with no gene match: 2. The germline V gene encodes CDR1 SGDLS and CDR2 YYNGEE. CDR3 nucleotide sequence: TGTGCCAGCAGCGTCGACAGGGTCACAGATACGCAGTATTTT. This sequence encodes CASSVDRVTDTQYF.

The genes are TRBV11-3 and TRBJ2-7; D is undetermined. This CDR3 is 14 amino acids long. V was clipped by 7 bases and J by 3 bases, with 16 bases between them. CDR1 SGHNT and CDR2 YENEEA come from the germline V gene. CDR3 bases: TGTGCCAGCACCCTAAGAGGAACAAACTACGAGCAGTACTTC. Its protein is CASTLRGTNYEQYF.

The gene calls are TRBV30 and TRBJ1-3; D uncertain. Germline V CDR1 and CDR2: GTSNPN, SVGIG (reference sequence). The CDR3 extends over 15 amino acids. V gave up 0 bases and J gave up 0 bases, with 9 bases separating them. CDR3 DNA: TGTGCCTGGAGTGTAGCCTTAAGCTCTGGAAACACCATATATTTT. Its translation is CAWSVALSSGNTIYF.

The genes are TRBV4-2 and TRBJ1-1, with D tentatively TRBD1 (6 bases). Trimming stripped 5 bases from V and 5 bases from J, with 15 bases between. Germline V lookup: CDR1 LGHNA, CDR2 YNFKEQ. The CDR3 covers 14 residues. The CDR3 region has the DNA TGTGCCAGCAGCTTGTTACAGGGCGTTACTGAAGCTTTCTTT. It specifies CASSLLQGVTEAFF.

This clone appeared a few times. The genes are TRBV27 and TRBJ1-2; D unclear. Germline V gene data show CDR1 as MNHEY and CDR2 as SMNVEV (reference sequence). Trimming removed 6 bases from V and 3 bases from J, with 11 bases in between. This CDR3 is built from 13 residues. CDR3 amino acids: CASRGMGHYGYTF. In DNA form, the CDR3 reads TGTGCCAGCAGGGGGATGGGCCACTATGGCTACACCTTC.

CDR3 region: CASSRAGTSGYEQYF. In DNA form, the CDR3 reads TGTGCCAGCAGTCGTGCCGGGACTAGCGGGTACGAGCAGTACTTC. The chain recombines TRBV7-2 with TRBJ2-7; TRBD2 matches at 12 bases. CDR3 size: 15 residues. Germline lookup yields CDR1 SGHTA and CDR2 FQGNSA. The ends lost 6 bases at V and 4 bases at J; junction bases unmatched: 7.

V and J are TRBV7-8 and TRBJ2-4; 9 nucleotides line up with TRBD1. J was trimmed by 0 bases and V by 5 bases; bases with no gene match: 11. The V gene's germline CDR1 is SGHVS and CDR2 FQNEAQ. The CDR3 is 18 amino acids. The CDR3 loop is CASSPRDRDHLAKNIQYF. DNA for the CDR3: TGTGCCAGCAGCCCACGGGACAGGGACCATTTAGCCAAAAACATTCAGTACTTC.

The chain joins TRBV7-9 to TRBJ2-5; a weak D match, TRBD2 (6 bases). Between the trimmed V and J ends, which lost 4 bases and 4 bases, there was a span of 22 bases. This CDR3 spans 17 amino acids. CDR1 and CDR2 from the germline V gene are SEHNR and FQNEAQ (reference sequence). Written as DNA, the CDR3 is TGTGCCAGCAGCTCCGCCGTTGGTTTGGGGCGGGGAGAGACCCAGTACTTC. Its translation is CASSSAVGLGRGETQYF.

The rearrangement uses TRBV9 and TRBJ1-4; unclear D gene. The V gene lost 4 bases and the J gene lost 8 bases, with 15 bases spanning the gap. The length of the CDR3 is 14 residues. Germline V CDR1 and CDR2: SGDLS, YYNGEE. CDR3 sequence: CASSPVGNLEKLFF. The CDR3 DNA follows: TGTGCCAGCAGCCCCGTTGGGAACTTGGAAAAACTGTTTTTT.

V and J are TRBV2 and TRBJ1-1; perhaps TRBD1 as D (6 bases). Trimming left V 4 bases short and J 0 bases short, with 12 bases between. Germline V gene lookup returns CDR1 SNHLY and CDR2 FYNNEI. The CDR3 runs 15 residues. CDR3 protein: CASSVQGNLNTEAFF. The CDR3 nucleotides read TGTGCCAGCAGTGTCCAGGGGAACTTGAACACTGAAGCTTTCTTT.

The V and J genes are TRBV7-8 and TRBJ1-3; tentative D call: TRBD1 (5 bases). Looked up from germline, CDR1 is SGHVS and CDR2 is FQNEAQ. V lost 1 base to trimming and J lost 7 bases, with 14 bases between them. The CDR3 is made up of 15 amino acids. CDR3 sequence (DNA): TGTGCCAGCAGCTTAGGCAGGGTATCACAGAACACCATATATTTT. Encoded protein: CASSLGRVSQNTIYF.

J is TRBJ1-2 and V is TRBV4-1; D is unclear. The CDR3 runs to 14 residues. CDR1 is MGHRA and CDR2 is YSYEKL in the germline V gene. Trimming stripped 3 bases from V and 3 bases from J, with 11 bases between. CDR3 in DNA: TGCGCCAGCAGCCAGAGAGACGGATACTATGGCTACACCTTC. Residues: CASSQRDGYYGYTF.

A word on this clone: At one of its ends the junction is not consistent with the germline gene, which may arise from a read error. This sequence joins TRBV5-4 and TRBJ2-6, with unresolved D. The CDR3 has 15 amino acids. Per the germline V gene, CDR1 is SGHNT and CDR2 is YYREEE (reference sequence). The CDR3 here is CASRLDRSGANVLTF. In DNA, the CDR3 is TGTGCCAGCAGGTTGGACCGCTCTGGGGCCAACGTCCTGACTTTC.

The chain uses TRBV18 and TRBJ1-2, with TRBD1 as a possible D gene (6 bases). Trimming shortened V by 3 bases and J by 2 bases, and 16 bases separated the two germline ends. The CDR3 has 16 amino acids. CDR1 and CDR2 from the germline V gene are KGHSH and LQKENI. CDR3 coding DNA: TGTGCCAGCTCACCCTATCCCGGGACAATCAACTATGGCTACACCTTC. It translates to CASSPYPGTINYGYTF.

CDR3 nucleotide sequence: TGTGCCAGCAGTTACTCGCGGGGGAACTCTGGAAACACCATATATTTT. Translation gives CASSYSRGNSGNTIYF. This chain uses TRBV6-5 with TRBJ1-3; perhaps TRBD1 as D (5 bases). The germline gives CDR1 MNHEY, CDR2 SVGAGI. The CDR3 has 16 amino acids. V was clipped by 0 bases and J by 0 bases, with 9 bases between them.

The CDR3 coding sequence is TGTGCCAGCAGTTTATCGGGCTCGACAAAGACCCAGTACTTC. This gives the protein CASSLSGSTKTQYF. V usage is TRBV27 and J usage is TRBJ2-5; D unresolved. There are 14 residues in the CDR3. V was shortened by 0 bases and J by 6 bases, with 11 bases between the two germline ends. Germline lookup yields CDR1 MNHEY and CDR2 SMNVEV (reference sequence).

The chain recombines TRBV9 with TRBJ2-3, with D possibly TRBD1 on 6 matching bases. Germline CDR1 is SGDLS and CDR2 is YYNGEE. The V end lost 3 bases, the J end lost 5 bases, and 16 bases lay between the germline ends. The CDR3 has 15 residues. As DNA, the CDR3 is TGTGCCAGCAGCGAAACAGGGACCCGCGGAGATACGCAGTATTTT. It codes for CASSETGTRGDTQYF.

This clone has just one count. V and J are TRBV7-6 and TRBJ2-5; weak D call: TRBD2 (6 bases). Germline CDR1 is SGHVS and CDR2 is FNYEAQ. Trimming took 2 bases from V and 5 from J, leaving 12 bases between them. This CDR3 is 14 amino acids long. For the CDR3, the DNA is TGTGCCAGCAGCTTACTTTCCGGGGGTGAGACCCAGTACTTC. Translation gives CASSLLSGGETQYF.

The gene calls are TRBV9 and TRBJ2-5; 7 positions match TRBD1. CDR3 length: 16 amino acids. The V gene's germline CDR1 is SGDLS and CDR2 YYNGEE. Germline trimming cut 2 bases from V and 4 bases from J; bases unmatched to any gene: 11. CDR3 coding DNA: TGTGCCAGCAGCGTCAGACAGGGACCGAATGGAGAGACCCAGTACTTC. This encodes CASSVRQGPNGETQYF.

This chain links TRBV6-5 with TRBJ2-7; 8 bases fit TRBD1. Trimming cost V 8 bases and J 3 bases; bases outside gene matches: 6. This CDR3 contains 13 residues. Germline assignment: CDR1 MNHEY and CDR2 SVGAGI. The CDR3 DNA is TGTGCCAGCCGCAGGACAGGGAGCTACGAGCAGTACTTC. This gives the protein CASRRTGSYEQYF.

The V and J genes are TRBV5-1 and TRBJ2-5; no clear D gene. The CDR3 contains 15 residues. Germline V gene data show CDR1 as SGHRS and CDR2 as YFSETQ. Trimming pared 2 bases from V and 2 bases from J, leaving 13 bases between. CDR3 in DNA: TGCGCCAGCAGCTTTAGTTATGGGCGACAAGAGACCCAGTACTTC. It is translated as CASSFSYGRQETQYF.

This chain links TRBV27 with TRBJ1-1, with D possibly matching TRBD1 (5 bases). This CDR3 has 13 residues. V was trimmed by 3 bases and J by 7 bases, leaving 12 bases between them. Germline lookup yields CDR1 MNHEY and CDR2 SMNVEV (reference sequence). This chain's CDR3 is CASSLTRQREAFF. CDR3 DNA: TGTGCCAGCAGTTTGACCAGACAGCGTGAAGCTTTCTTT.

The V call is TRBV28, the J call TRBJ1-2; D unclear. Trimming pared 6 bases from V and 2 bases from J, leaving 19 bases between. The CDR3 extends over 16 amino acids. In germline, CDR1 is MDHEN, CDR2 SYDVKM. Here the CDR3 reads CASSPLRRQANYGYTF. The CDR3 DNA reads TGTGCCAGCAGCCCCCTCAGGAGGCAGGCCAACTATGGCTACACCTTC.

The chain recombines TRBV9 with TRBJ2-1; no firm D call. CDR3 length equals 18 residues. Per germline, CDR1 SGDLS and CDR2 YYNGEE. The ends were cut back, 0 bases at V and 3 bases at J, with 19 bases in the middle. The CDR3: CASSVATDGGASYNEQFF. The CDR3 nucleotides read TGTGCCAGCAGCGTAGCTACTGACGGCGGAGCGAGCTACAATGAGCAGTTCTTC.